A selection of T cell receptor beta chains follows, all from one sample in a study of regulatory T cells in long-lasting Graves disease. One entry per CDR3 protein, called by TCRdb with MiXCR from the multiplex PCR reads. Counted here are roughly 500,000 distinct CDR3 sequences, roughly 14% occurring once; the ten biggest clones make up 10%. The sample was also linked to a second study, of T cells in Graves' hyperthyroidism and ophthalmopathy.

The sample was peripheral blood mononuclear cells (PBMCs), taken at new diagnosis, from a patient treated with antithyroid drugs. The source is a man in his thirties or forties with Graves disease. CDR3s include the opening cysteine and the closing phenylalanine or tryptophan. A D gene is named only where the DNA matches it firmly. Some rows have no size entry. The others give once, few or many, or a class for an expanded clone.

clone_size	v_call	j_call	d_call	cdr3_aa	cdr3_nt
.	TRBV27	TRBJ2-1	TRBD1	CASSLYTGDSYNEQFF	TGTGCCAGCAGTTTATACACAGGGGACTCCTACAATGAGCAGTTCTTC
many	TRBV12-3/TRBV12-4	TRBJ1-1	.	CASSLAGELENTEAFF	TGTGCCAGCAGTTTAGCCGGGGAATTAGAGAACACTGAAGCTTTCTTT
many	TRBV11-2	TRBJ1-2	TRBD1	CASSSRTGASGYTF	TGTGCCAGCAGCTCACGTACAGGGGCTTCCGGCTACACCTTC
few	TRBV5-5	TRBJ2-3	TRBD2	CASSLLRTSGVTDTQYF	TGTGCCAGCAGCTTGCTTCGGACTAGCGGGGTCACAGATACGCAGTATTTT
.	TRBV30	TRBJ1-6	.	CAWSTPSYPSPLHF	TGTGCCTGGAGTACCCCCTCTTACCCTTCACCCCTCCACTTT
many	TRBV20-1	TRBJ2-5	TRBD1	CSASIGWTGLVETQYF	TGCAGTGCTAGCATAGGGTGGACAGGGTTAGTGGAGACCCAGTACTTC
many	TRBV3-1	TRBJ2-1	TRBD2	CASSQLGLAKGEQFF	TGTGCCAGCAGCCAACTCGGACTAGCGAAAGGGGAGCAGTTCTTC
many	TRBV2	TRBJ1-1	.	CASRDTGMFAAFF	TGTGCCAGCAGAGACACAGGGATGTTCGCCGCTTTCTTT
few	TRBV20-1	TRBJ1-1	.	CSARPDRYTEAFF	TGCAGTGCTAGGCCAGACAGATACACTGAAGCTTTCTTT
many	TRBV27	TRBJ1-1	TRBD1	CASNKQGGAFLAMNTEAFF	TGTGCCAGCAACAAACAAGGGGGCGCCTTTTTGGCTATGAACACTGAAGCTTTCTTT
many	TRBV5-1	TRBJ2-3	.	CASSVYTDTQYF	TGCGCCAGCAGCGTATACACGGATACGCAGTATTTT
many	TRBV29-1	TRBJ2-7	.	CSVPDARNPEGYEQYF	TGCAGCGTACCGGACGCCAGGAACCCCGAGGGATACGAGCAGTACTTC
.	TRBV4-1	TRBJ2-7	.	CASSQDWGGRAGYEQYF	TGCGCCAGCAGCCAAGATTGGGGGGGCCGCGCTGGGTACGAGCAGTACTTC